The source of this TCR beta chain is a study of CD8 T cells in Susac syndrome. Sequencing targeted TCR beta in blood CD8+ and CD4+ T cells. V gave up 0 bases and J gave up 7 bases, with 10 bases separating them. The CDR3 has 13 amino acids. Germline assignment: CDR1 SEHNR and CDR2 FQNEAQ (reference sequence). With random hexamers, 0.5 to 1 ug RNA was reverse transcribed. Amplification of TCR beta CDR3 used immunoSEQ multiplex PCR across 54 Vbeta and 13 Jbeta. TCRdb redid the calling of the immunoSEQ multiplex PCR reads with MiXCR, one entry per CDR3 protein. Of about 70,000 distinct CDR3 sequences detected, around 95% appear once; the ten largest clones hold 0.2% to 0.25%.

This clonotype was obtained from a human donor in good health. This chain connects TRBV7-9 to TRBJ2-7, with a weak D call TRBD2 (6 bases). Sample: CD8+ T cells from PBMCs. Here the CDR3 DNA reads TGTGCCAGCAGCTTAGCCTCCAGCGGGGAGCAGTACTTC. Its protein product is CASSLASSGEQYF.